This TCR beta chain is from a study of identical twins. Study results and limitations: Abundant cord blood beta clonotypes carried fewer insertions; memory repertoires showed none.

The CDR3 runs 15 residues. V was cut by 3 bases and J by 6 bases, with 17 bases left in between. The germline V gene encodes CDR1 LNHDA and CDR2 SQIVND (reference sequence). A universal primer binding site was introduced by template switching. The final cDNA contained unique molecular identifiers. TCRdb re-derived calls from the 5' RACE reads in MiXCR, one entry per CDR3 protein. Among about 260,000 distinct CDR3 sequences listed, 5.5% to 7% were seen once. This clonotype has more than one count but fewer than ten. Its antigen is not known. All of the donors were Caucasians in good health. The sample was also reused in another study, on yellow fever vaccine responses in identical twins.

The source of this sequence is a woman younger than 30 in good health. The gene calls are TRBV19 and TRBJ1-2; the D is unclear. Sequencing was done on a sample of memory (CD45RO+) T cells sorted from blood. CDR3 DNA sequence: TGTGCCAGTAGTATCGGACGGCGAACCCATGATGGCTACACCTTC. Its translation is CASSIGRRTHDGYTF.